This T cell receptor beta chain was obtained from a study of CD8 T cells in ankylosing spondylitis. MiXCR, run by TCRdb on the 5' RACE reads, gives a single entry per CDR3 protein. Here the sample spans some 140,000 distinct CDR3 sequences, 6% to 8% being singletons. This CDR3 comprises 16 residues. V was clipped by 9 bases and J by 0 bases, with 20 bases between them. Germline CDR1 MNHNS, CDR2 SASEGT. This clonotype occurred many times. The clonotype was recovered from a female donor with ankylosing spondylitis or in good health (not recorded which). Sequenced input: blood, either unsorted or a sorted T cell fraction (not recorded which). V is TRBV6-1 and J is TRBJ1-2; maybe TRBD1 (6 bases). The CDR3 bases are TGTGCCAGTGAACGTAGGGGGGGACTTACTAACTATGGCTACACCTTC. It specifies CASERRGGLTNYGYTF.